This TCR beta chain was recorded in a study of blood T cell repertoires in COVID-19. Clones were read by immunoSEQ multiplex PCR, and TCRdb kept only the in-frame ones, dropping some. The sample includes over 150,000 clones, approximately 86% of them seen just once. Germline lookup yields CDR1 KGHSH and CDR2 LQKENI. Unmatched junction bases numbered 3, after V lost 2 bases and J lost 3 bases. This CDR3 region has 14 residues. The Seattle site enrolled patients during active infection and followed them longitudinally. The V gene is TRBV18, the J gene TRBJ2-7; 8 positions match TRBD1. The material sequenced was peripheral blood. The TCR originated in a man between 60 and 70 years old with COVID-19, enrolled during active disease. In DNA form, the CDR3 reads TGTGCCAGCTCACCAAGGACAGGGATCTACGAGCAGTACTTC. Its translation is CASSPRTGIYEQYF.